The 31 T cell receptor beta chains below all came from one sample that was sequenced in a study of cytomegalovirus exposure and HLA in healthy donors. Primers for the PCR totalled 60 Vbeta and 13 Jbeta. Method: immunoSEQ multiplex PCR; TCRdb's copy keeps in-frame clones and lacks some. Of 150,000 or so clones listed, roughly 71% are singletons. Sequencing used PBMCs. These receptors originate from a man aged 25 to 40 in good health and CMV-seronegative.

The chain uses TRBV28 and TRBJ2-7; D unresolved. The CDR3 totals 14 residues. CDR1 is MDHEN and CDR2 is SYDVKM in the germline V gene. The germline V and J ends were trimmed by 1 base and 2 bases, with 9 bases remaining between them. The CDR3 here is CASSLFGTTYEQYF. CDR3 coding DNA: TGTGCCAGCAGTTTATTTGGTACTACCTACGAGCAGTACTTC.

The rearrangement links TRBV4-2 to TRBJ1-1; D gene unclear. V lost 0 bases and J lost 0, with 14 bases in between. Per the germline V gene, CDR1 is LGHNA and CDR2 is YNFKEQ. This CDR3 has 17 amino acids. The DNA for the CDR3 is TGTGCCAGCAGCCAAGAGGGAGGGAGCGGCATGAACACTGAAGCTTTCTTT. This encodes CASSQEGGSGMNTEAFF.

V is TRBV5-4 and J is TRBJ2-1; TRBD1 aligns across 9 bases. The V gene's germline CDR1 is SGHNT and CDR2 YYREEE (reference sequence). The CDR3 sequence is 15 residues long. Germline trimming cut 9 bases from V and 8 bases from J; bases unmatched to any gene: 15. CDR3 sequence (DNA): TGTGCCACCGCGGTACAGGGGGCTCGAGCCGATGAGCAGTTCTTC. This encodes CATAVQGARADEQFF.

This clone was seen only a few times. The rearrangement links TRBV7-6 to TRBJ2-5; possible D gene TRBD2, 6 bases. The V and J ends lost 5 bases and 9 bases respectively, with 19 bases between them. Per the germline V gene, CDR1 is SGHVS and CDR2 is FNYEAQ. This CDR3 comprises 14 residues. The chain's CDR3 is CASSPQVGRGAQYF. The CDR3 DNA reads TGTGCCAGCAGCCCCCAAGTGGGGCGCGGGGCCCAGTACTTC.

This clone turned up a few times. The rearrangement uses TRBV7-2 and TRBJ2-1; 11 nucleotides agree with TRBD1. Germline V gene lookup returns CDR1 SGHTA and CDR2 FQGNSA. The CDR3 is 16 amino acids. Trimming at V came to 5 bases and at J to 12 bases, leaving 15 bases not matched to a gene. The CDR3 loop is CASSPLAGQGGRGQFF. CDR3 bases: TGTGCCAGCAGCCCCCTAGCGGGACAGGGGGGAAGGGGGCAGTTCTTC.

The V call is TRBV19, the J call TRBJ2-7; no clear D. The germline V gene encodes CDR1 LNHDA and CDR2 SQIVND (reference sequence). The V and J ends lost 6 bases and 0 bases respectively, with 12 bases between them. The CDR3 loop spans 14 amino acids. The CDR3 sequence is CASRNQASSYEQYF. The CDR3 coding sequence is TGTGCCAGTAGGAATCAGGCCAGCTCCTACGAGCAGTACTTC.

This chain joins TRBV5-4 and TRBJ2-1; perhaps TRBD1 as D (6 bases). CDR1 and CDR2 from the germline V gene are SGHNT and YYREEE (reference sequence). The CDR3 runs 14 residues. The ends were cut back, 6 bases at V and 5 bases at J, with 15 bases in the middle. For the CDR3, the DNA is TGTGCCAGCAACAAACAGGGATCCCACAATGAGCAGTTCTTC. This encodes CASNKQGSHNEQFF.

The chain recombines TRBV28 with TRBJ1-3, with 11 bases lining up with TRBD1. V gave up 8 bases and J gave up 4 bases; unmatched junction bases: 7. Per germline, CDR1 MDHEN and CDR2 SYDVKM. The length of the CDR3 is 15 residues. DNA for the CDR3: TGTGCCAGCTACGGGGACAGGGGGGTAGGAAACACCATATATTTT. Translation gives CASYGDRGVGNTIYF.

The chain uses TRBV5-5 and TRBJ2-3; D gene unclear. The CDR3 spans 15 residues. Germline V gene data show CDR1 as SGHKS and CDR2 as YYEKEE (reference sequence). Trimming shortened V by 7 bases and J by 0 bases, and 15 bases separated the two germline ends. CDR3 residues: CASPSGPLSTDTQYF. DNA for the CDR3: TGTGCCAGCCCGTCGGGTCCGCTGAGCACAGATACGCAGTATTTT.

The genes are TRBV7-2 and TRBJ2-2; TRBD2 matches at 8 bases. V shed 2 bases, J shed 4 bases, and the junction held 6 bases outside the gene matches. Germline CDR1 and CDR2: SGHTA and FQGNSA. The CDR3 totals 16 residues. CDR3 nucleotides: TGTGCCAGCAGCTTAAAAGCGGGGGACCTCACCGGGGAGCTGTTTTTT. The encoded protein is CASSLKAGDLTGELFF.

This sequence joins TRBV6-5 and TRBJ1-5; D remains ambiguous. Looked up from germline, CDR1 is MNHEY and CDR2 is SVGAGI. Between the trimmed V and J ends, which lost 6 bases and 5 bases, there was a span of 14 bases. The CDR3 is 14 residues long. The CDR3, as DNA: TGTGCCAGCAGCGAGAGATACGGGGATCAGCCCCAGCATTTT. Amino acid sequence: CASSERYGDQPQHF.

V and J are TRBV2 and TRBJ2-7, with 9 bases that match TRBD1. The germline gives CDR1 SNHLY, CDR2 FYNNEI. With V trimmed by 6 bases and J by 7 bases, 10 bases remained unmatched. The CDR3 has 14 residues. CDR3 amino acids: CASRQRTGENEQYF. In nucleotides, the CDR3 is TGTGCCAGCAGACAAAGGACAGGGGAAAATGAGCAGTACTTC.

The V and J genes are TRBV18 and TRBJ2-2; perhaps TRBD1 as D (6 bases). The CDR3 sequence is 15 residues long. CDR1 KGHSH and CDR2 LQKENI come from the germline V gene. V was cut by 3 bases and J by 1 base, with 9 bases left in between. The CDR3 region has the DNA TGTGCCAGCTCACCTTACAGGGAGAACACCGGGGAGCTGTTTTTT. Its translation: CASSPYRENTGELFF.

This clone was counted between two and nine times. The chain combines TRBV5-1 with TRBJ1-1; D is undetermined. The CDR3 runs 16 residues. CDR1 and CDR2 from the germline V gene are SGHRS and YFSETQ. V lost 0 bases, J lost 5 bases, and 17 bases lay in between. The CDR3: CASSLAPEGLDTEAFF. The CDR3 DNA sequence: TGCGCCAGCAGCTTGGCCCCCGAAGGACTTGATACTGAAGCTTTCTTT.

The chain couples TRBV5-6 to TRBJ2-1; possible D gene TRBD2, 5 bases. CDR3 length: 14 amino acids. Trimming took off 0 bases at V and 6 bases at J, with 10 bases between the two ends. The germline V gene encodes CDR1 SGHDT and CDR2 YYEEEE. The CDR3 region has the DNA TGTGCCAGCAGCTTGGAGTGGGAGTTCAATGAGCAGTTCTTC. It translates to CASSLEWEFNEQFF.

This clone has just a few counts. This chain uses TRBV28 with TRBJ1-2, with 9 bases fitting TRBD1. Trimming removed 5 bases from V and 7 bases from J; junction bases left unmatched: 11. The CDR3 spans 15 residues. CDR1 is MDHEN and CDR2 is SYDVKM in the germline V gene. This CDR3 is CASSPSGTGTAGYTF. CDR3 coding DNA: TGTGCCAGCAGTCCCTCCGGGACAGGGACCGCTGGCTACACCTTC.

The chain links TRBV28 to TRBJ2-5, with 7 bases lining up with TRBD1. The CDR3 length is 15 residues. CDR1 is MDHEN, CDR2 SYDVKM, per germline. V trimming: 3 bases; J trimming: 0 bases; junction bases outside the gene matches: 4. CDR3 residues: CASSLGTEYQETQYF. As DNA, the CDR3 is TGTGCCAGCAGTTTGGGGACAGAGTACCAAGAGACCCAGTACTTC.

This clone was seen more than once but under ten times. V usage is TRBV5-6 and J usage is TRBJ1-1, with no clear D. Germline V gene data show CDR1 as SGHDT and CDR2 as YYEEEE. The V end was cut by 3 bases, the J end by 5 bases, with 14 bases between. The CDR3 has 14 amino acids. CDR3 sequence: CASSSLGSVTEAFF. The CDR3, as DNA: TGTGCCAGCAGCTCCCTAGGATCCGTGACTGAAGCTTTCTTT.

CDR3 residues: CASGLDFPFTVSVEATDTQYF. The DNA of the CDR3 is TGTGCCAGCGGCCTGGACTTTCCGTTCACAGTTAGCGTGGAGGCCACAGATACGCAGTATTTT. The chain links TRBV27 to TRBJ2-3; TRBD2 might be the D (5 bases). Germline CDR1 MNHEY, CDR2 SMNVEV (reference sequence). The CDR3 is 21 residues long. V lost 8 bases to trimming and J lost 2 bases, with 35 bases between them.

This clone turned up a few times. The V call is TRBV27, the J call TRBJ2-7; TRBD1 might be the D (5 bases). V lost 5 bases to trimming and J lost 4 bases, with 18 bases between them. CDR1 MNHEY and CDR2 SMNVEV come from the germline V gene (reference sequence). The CDR3 loop spans 15 amino acids. Here the CDR3 DNA reads TGTGCCAGCAGTCCTCTGGGGCAGGCTTCTTACGAGCAGTACTTC. This gives the protein CASSPLGQASYEQYF.

The rearrangement links TRBV9 to TRBJ2-3; the D gene is possibly TRBD2 (6 bases). The CDR3 extends over 15 amino acids. V was cut by 3 bases and J by 2 bases, with 13 bases left in between. CDR1 is SGDLS, CDR2 YYNGEE, per germline. The CDR3 loop is CASSGSGLLTDTQYF. In DNA, the CDR3 is TGTGCCAGCAGCGGCAGCGGGCTCCTCACAGATACGCAGTATTTT.

The rearrangement links TRBV5-1 to TRBJ2-5, with 8 bases aligning to TRBD2. After removal of 4 bases from V and 1 base from J, the junction contained 6 bases not matched to a gene. CDR1 and CDR2 (germline): SGHRS, YFSETQ. The CDR3 sequence is 15 residues long. The CDR3 DNA sequence: TGCGCCAGCAGCCTGAACCTAGCGGGCCAAGAGACCCAGTACTTC. The encoded protein is CASSLNLAGQETQYF.

This chain's CDR3 is CASRESGGSGNEQFF. The CDR3 bases are TGTGCCAGCAGGGAAAGCGGGGGGTCGGGCAATGAGCAGTTCTTC. This sequence joins TRBV6-5 and TRBJ2-1; 9 nucleotides agree with TRBD2. This CDR3 has 15 amino acids. Trimming removed 6 bases from V and 6 bases from J; junction bases left unmatched: 9. CDR1 and CDR2 from the germline V gene are MNHEY and SVGAGI.

This clone was counted once. V and J are TRBV28 and TRBJ2-3, with 12 nucleotides matching TRBD2. Germline-derived CDR1 and CDR2 are MDHEN and SYDVKM. This CDR3 is 15 amino acids long. Trimming cost V 4 bases and J 3 bases; bases outside gene matches: 2. The CDR3 DNA is TGTGCCAGCAGTTCGACTAGCGGGAGTACAGATACGCAGTATTTT. This gives the protein CASSSTSGSTDTQYF.

This clone was seen only a few times. The chain joins TRBV25-1 to TRBJ1-2, with D tentatively TRBD1 (6 bases). Trimming took off 8 bases at V and 7 bases at J, with 29 bases between the two ends. CDR1 is MGHDK and CDR2 is SYGVNS in the germline V gene. The CDR3 loop spans 17 amino acids. This CDR3 is CASAYGGGQILGGGYTF. The DNA of the CDR3 is TGTGCCAGCGCCTACGGGGGGGGCCAAATTCTTGGTGGTGGCTACACCTTC.

The chain links TRBV9 to TRBJ2-3; D ambiguous. V was shortened by 4 bases and J by 3 bases, with 12 bases between the two germline ends. Germline V gives CDR1 SGDLS, CDR2 YYNGEE. The length of the CDR3 is 14 residues. CDR3 DNA sequence: TGTGCCAGCAGCCCTCATGAGGCGACAGATACGCAGTATTTT. Translation gives CASSPHEATDTQYF.

This clone has more than one count but fewer than ten. V is TRBV6-5 and J is TRBJ1-1; TRBD1 is a possible D gene (6 bases). Between the trimmed V and J ends, which lost 6 bases and 5 bases, there was a span of 13 bases. This CDR3 region has 13 residues. The germline gives CDR1 MNHEY, CDR2 SVGAGI. The CDR3 DNA follows: TGTGCCAGCAGCTCCCAGGGGCGGACTGAAGCTTTCTTT. It specifies CASSSQGRTEAFF.

The gene calls are TRBV7-8 and TRBJ2-1, with 9 bases that match TRBD1. The V and J ends lost 5 bases and 5 bases, in that order; junction bases with no gene match: 10. The CDR3 extends over 16 amino acids. The V gene's germline CDR1 is SGHVS and CDR2 FQNEAQ. CDR3 DNA sequence: TGTGCCAGCAGCATACCAGGACAGGGGTTCGACAATGAGCAGTTCTTC. Translation gives CASSIPGQGFDNEQFF.

V is TRBV6-1 and J is TRBJ1-4, with D perhaps matching TRBD1 (6 bases). Germline CDR1 reads MNHNS; CDR2 reads SASEGT. The CDR3 covers 12 residues. V dropped 7 bases and J dropped 10 bases, with 13 bases sitting between them. CDR3 in amino acids: CASKVKGGKLFF. For the CDR3, the DNA is TGTGCCAGCAAAGTGAAAGGGGGAAAACTGTTTTTT.

V gene TRBV15 combines with J gene TRBJ1-4; no clear D. The germline CDR1 and CDR2 sequences are LNHNV and YYDKDF (reference sequence). CDR3 length equals 13 residues. Deletions cut 1 base from V and 7 bases from J, with 7 bases between. The CDR3 coding sequence is TGTGCCACCAGCAGAGGTGCGGGTGAAAAACTGTTTTTT. Amino acid sequence: CATSRGAGEKLFF. Variable domain in full (rest from reference TRBV15 and TRBJ1-4): DAMVIQNPRYQVTQFGKPVTLSCSQTLNHNVMYWYQQKSSQAPKLLFHYYDKDFNNEADTPDNFQSRRPNTSFCFLDIRSPGLGDTAMYLCATSRGAGEKLFFGSGTQLSVL.

The genes are TRBV19 and TRBJ1-6; no definite D call. Germline V lookup: CDR1 LNHDA, CDR2 SQIVND (reference sequence). The CDR3 contains 14 residues. Between the trimmed V and J ends, which lost 7 bases and 6 bases, there was a span of 13 bases. Written as DNA, the CDR3 is TGTGCCAGTACCTCCACAGAATTTAATTCACCCCTCCACTTT. It translates to CASTSTEFNSPLHF.